This T cell receptor (beta chain) was observed in a study of T cell repertoires in cytomegalovirus infection. Study summary: Recently identified HLA-C-restricted CMV epitopes were among the peptides used. Evidence of both CMV infection and a matching HLA type came from public TCR beta signatures.

TCRdb itself ran the reads through MiXCR, one entry per CDR3 protein. The repertoire has approximately 770,000 distinct CDR3 sequences, roughly 28% of them found once; the top ten carry over 10%. This clonotype has only a few counts. Its antigen is unidentified. V lost 6 bases to trimming and J lost 0 bases, with 6 bases between them. The CDR3 runs 13 residues. The genes are TRBV12-3 or TRBV12-4 and TRBJ1-3; no firm D call. The receptor's source is a human donor in good health (CMV status not recorded). Some clones in this sample may be carry-over from other donors' samples. The starting material was cultured CD8+ T cells from PBMCs, obtained from culture after CMV antigen stimulation. The CDR3 spells CASRDLSGNTIYF. The CDR3 coding sequence is TGTGCCAGCAGAGATCTCTCTGGAAACACCATATATTTT.